What follows describes a single T cell receptor beta chain. Which antigen it targets is not known. Qualities for individual bases were not recorded, and no much larger clone is one base off. This sample is drawn from a study of Ad26.COV2.S vaccination and SARS-CoV-2 variants (dated by TCRdb to the early 2020s). About the investigation overall: Vaccine-arm donors came from COV1001, a multicentre, randomized, double-blind, placebo-controlled phase I-IIa trial of Ad26.COV2.S in healthy adults. TCRbeta repertoire sequencing served as the tool for gauging how specific and how broad the SARS-CoV-2-reactive T cell receptors were following Ad26.COV2.S vaccination. Dosing of Ad26.COV2.S was intramuscular, at either 5x10^10 or 1x10^11 viral particles, delivered as one shot or as two shots spaced 56 days apart. Participants in the trial were split at random into five groups of five each, receiving low-dose or high-dose Ad26.COV2.S once or twice, or else placebo on both occasions. A total of some 30 samples were included in the TCR-sequenced set, comprising some 20 Ad26.COV2.S vaccine recipients, 5 placebo recipients and 8 SARS-CoV-2 convalescent individuals. Blinding of investigators to trial group allocation was maintained during experiments and outcome assessment.

This specimen's treatment or condition label, interpreted: 19 received Ad26.COV2.S at low or high dose, single or two shots; about 5 received placebo; per-sample allocation not given. For vaccine and placebo recipients, repertoires were sequenced using samples collected on day 63 after the first injection. Between 29 July and 7 August 2020, Cohort 1b enrolled some 25 adults aged 18-55 years at one site in Boston, USA. Ad26.COV2.S was a replication-incompetent adenovirus type 26 vector that expressed a prefusion-stabilized SARS-CoV-2 spike protein derived from the original Wuhan strain. TCRbeta CDR3 regions were sequenced with the immunoSEQ Assay. After extraction, genomic DNA underwent amplification by bias-controlled multiplex PCR, followed by high-throughput sequencing. The authors' pipeline ran thus. To quantify the absolute abundance of every unique TCRbeta CDR3 region, sequences were collapsed and filtered. T cell fraction was estimated by normalizing TCRbeta template counts to usable DNA, with usable DNA measured through amplification of reference genes found in all nucleated cells. Repertoire TCRs were annotated as SARS-CoV-2-specific by exact matching of V gene, CDR3 amino acid sequence and J gene to a known reactive TCR set. MIRA supplied the reference SARS-CoV-2 TCR set, which was filtered for enrichment in COVID-19-positive ImmuneCODE repertoires so that public or cross-reactive TCRs were removed. Drawing on the MIRA antigens, annotated TCRs were analysed further at the level of specific ORF or position within ORF. Breadth was defined as the number of annotated unique rearrangements divided by the total number of unique productive rearrangements, and depth was defined as the summed frequency of the annotated unique rearrangements. TCR breadth was compared between groups using two-sided Wilcoxon rank-sum tests. Entries here come from immuneACCESS through TCRdb and include only in-frame sequences with V and J called. Some clones fail to appear in such tables; in the studies checked, an unresolved V gene covers under half of the shortfall, and the cause of the remainder is unknown. The V and J calls and clone size come from that table; D and trimming were worked out from the DNA. The sample includes 350,000 to 450,000 clones, with approximately 90% observed a single time. Clones ranked in the top ten supply over 1.5% of the sample.

The germline V gene gives CDR1 as SGHDT and CDR2 as YYEEEE. The CDR3 holds 15 amino acids from the cysteine to the phenylalanine. Just the 45-base CDR3 DNA is kept, in frame starting at base 1. Germline trimming amounts to 0 bases on V and 0 bases on J, with 0 as the count of junction bases outside the gene matches. Broader findings and caveats from the paper: Vaccine and placebo recipients had comparable non-spike TCR breadth, which fits with the vaccine containing only spike. Substantial breadth of spike-specific CD8+ and CD4+ T cell responses was reported after vaccination. The study lacked the statistical power to compare responses across vaccine doses or regimens. Higher spike-specific TCR breadth was observed in Ad26.COV2.S recipients than in placebo recipients (P = 0.0014). It was noted by the authors that total T cell responses may have been underestimated by the TCR breadth and depth analyses.

The receptor was isolated from a person between 18 and 60 years old who received the Ad26.COV2.S COVID-19 vaccine or a placebo. The sample was peripheral blood, taken in a trial of Ad26.COV2.S vaccine versus placebo. The rearranged segments are TRBV5-6 and TRBJ1-2, with TRBD1 matching 9 junction bases. The CDR3 loop reads CASSLGQGANYGYTF. DNA sequence: TGTGCCAGCAGCTTGGGACAGGGGGCTAACTATGGCTACACCTTC. The CDR3, completed at both ends by the reference TRBV5-6 and TRBJ1-2 genes, gives the full variable domain DAGVTQSPTHLIKTRGQQVTLRCSPKSGHDTVSWYQQALGQGPQFIFQYYEEEERQRGNFPDRFSGHQFPNYSSELNVNALLLGDSALYLCASSLGQGANYGYTFGSGTRLTVV.